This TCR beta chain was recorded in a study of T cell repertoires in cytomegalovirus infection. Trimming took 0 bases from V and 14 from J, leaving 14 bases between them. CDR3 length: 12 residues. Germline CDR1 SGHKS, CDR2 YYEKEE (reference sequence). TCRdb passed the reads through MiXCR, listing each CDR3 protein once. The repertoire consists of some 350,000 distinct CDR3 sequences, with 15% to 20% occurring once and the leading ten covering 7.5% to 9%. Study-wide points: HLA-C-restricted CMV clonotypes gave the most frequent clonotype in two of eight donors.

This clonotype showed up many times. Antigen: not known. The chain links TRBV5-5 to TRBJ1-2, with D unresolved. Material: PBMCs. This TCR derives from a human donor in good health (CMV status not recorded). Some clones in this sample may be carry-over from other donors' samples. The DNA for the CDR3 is TGTGCCAGCAGCTTGGAGTCCCTTACTGGGACCTTC. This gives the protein CASSLESLTGTF. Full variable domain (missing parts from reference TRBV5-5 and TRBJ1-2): DAGVTQSPTHLIKTRGQQVTLRCSPISGHKSVSWYQQVLGQGPQFIFQYYEKEERGRGNFPDRFSARQFPNYSSELNVNALLLGDSALYLCASSLESLTGTFGSGTRLTVV.